The clone carrying this T cell receptor (beta chain) was counted at least ten times. The antigen remains undetermined. CDR1 and CDR2 (germline): MNHNS, SASEGT. The CDR3 has 16 residues. Losses at the gene ends were 4 bases for V and 2 bases for J; bases not matched to a gene: 11. MiXCR, run by TCRdb on the reads, gives a single entry per CDR3 protein. The sample shows around 530,000 distinct CDR3 sequences, approximately 16% of them seen only once. The record originates from a study of T cell repertoires in cytomegalovirus infection. Turning to the study itself: CMV infection plus the matching HLA type was flagged by public TCR beta signatures.

Findings and limits, study-wide: What dominated the ex vivo response were HLA-C-restricted CMV-specific TCR beta clonotypes.

The sequencing input was CD8+ T cells from PBMCs. This clonotype was sampled from a human donor in good health (CMV status not recorded). Some clones in this sample may be carry-over from other donors' samples. The rearrangement joins TRBV6-1 to TRBJ2-7, with 7 bases that match TRBD2. The CDR3: CASSAPLRGGTYEQYF. DNA for the CDR3: TGTGCCAGCAGTGCGCCCCTCCGCGGGGGTACCTACGAGCAGTACTTC.